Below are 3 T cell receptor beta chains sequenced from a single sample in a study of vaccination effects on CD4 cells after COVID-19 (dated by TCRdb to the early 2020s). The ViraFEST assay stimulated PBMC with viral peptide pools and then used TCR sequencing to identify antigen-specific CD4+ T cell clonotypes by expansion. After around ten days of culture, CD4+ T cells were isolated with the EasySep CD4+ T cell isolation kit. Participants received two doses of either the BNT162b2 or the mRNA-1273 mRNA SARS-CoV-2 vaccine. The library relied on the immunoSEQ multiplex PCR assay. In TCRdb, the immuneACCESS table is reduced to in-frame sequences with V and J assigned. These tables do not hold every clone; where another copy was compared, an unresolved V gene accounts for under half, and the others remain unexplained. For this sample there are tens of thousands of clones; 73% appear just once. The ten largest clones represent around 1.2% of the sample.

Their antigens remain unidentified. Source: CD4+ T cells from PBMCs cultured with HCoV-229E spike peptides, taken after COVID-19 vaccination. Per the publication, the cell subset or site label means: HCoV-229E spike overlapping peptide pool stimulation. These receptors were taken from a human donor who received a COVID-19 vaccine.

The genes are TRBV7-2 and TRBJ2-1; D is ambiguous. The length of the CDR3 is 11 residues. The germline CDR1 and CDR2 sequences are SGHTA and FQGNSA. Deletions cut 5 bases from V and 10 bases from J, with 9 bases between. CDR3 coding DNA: TGTGCCAGCAGCACAAACCAGGAGCAGTTCTTC. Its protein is CASSTNQEQFF. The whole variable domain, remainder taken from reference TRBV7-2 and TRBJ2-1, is GAGVSQSPSNKVTEKGKDVELRCDPISGHTALYWYRQSLGQGLEFLIYFQGNSAPDKSGLPSDRFSAERTGGSVSTLTIQRTQQEDSAVYLCASSTNQEQFFGPGTRLTVL.

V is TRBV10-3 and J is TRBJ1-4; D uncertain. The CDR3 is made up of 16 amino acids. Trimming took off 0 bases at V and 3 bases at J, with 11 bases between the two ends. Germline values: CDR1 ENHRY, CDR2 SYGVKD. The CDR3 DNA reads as TGTGCCATCAGTGAGTCGGGAGGACTAGCTAATGAAAAACTGTTTTTT. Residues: CAISESGGLANEKLFF.

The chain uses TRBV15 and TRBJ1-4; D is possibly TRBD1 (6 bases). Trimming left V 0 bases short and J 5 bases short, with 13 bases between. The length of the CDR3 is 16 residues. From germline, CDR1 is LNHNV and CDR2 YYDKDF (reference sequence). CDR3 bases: TGTGCCACCAGCAGAGAGCTACAGGGATCCAATGAAAAACTGTTTTTT. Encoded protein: CATSRELQGSNEKLFF.